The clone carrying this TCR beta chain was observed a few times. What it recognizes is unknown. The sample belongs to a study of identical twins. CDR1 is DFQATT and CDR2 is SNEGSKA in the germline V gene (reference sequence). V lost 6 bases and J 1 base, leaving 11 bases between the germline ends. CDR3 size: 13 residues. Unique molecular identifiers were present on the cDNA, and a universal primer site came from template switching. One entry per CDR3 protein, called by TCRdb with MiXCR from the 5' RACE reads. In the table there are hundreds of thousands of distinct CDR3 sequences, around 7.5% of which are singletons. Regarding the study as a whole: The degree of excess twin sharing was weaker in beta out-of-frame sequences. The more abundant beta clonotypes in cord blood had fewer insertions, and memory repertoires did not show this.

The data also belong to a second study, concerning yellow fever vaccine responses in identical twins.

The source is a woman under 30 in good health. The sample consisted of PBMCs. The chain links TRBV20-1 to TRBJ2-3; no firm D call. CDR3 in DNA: TGCAGTGCCCATAATTTTGGCACAGATACGCAGTATTTT. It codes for CSAHNFGTDTQYF.